This T cell receptor (beta chain) was sequenced in a study of cytomegalovirus exposure and HLA in healthy donors. The donors were members of the validation cohort, which comprised under 150 subjects and was separate from the first cohort of 730 or so subjects. A word on this clone: Antigen: not known.

Study-level results: Rare sequences made up most TCRs, while some public TCRs were found in many donors. Cytomegalovirus status was reportedly diagnosed by the classifier with high sensitivity and specificity.

Method: immunoSEQ multiplex PCR; TCRdb's copy keeps in-frame clones and lacks some. The table includes about 57,000 clones, over 90% detected once. This sequence originates from a woman younger than 30 in good health and CMV-seronegative. Material: PBMCs.

CDR3 sequence reads: CASSFSPGTSVETQYF. The CDR3 coding sequence is TGCGCCAGCAGCTTTTCCCCCGGGACTAGCGTCGAGACCCAGTACTTC. The J gene is TRBJ2-5, the V gene TRBV5-1; 10 bases align to TRBD2. CDR3 length equals 16 residues. Trimming cost V 2 bases and J 5 bases; bases outside gene matches: 9. From germline, CDR1 is SGHRS and CDR2 YFSETQ.